This T cell receptor (beta chain) was recovered during a study of regulatory T cells in long-lasting Graves disease. Arm-PCR of CDR3 regions and iRepertoire HTBI primers were used to build TCR beta libraries. MiXCR was run by TCRdb on the multiplex PCR reads, yielding one entry per CDR3 protein. In the table there are 300,000 to 400,000 distinct CDR3 sequences, around 15% of which are singletons. This clonotype was counted many times. The target antigen is unknown. Study-wide results and limits: Patients with persistent disease showed a bias toward TRBV28, TRBJ1-2 and TRBJ2-5. Among persistent patients, a larger number of public clonotypes were shared (over 2,500) than among newly diagnosed patients (just over 950).

The CDR3 runs 14 residues. The germline V and J ends were trimmed by 1 base and 3 bases, with 12 bases remaining between them. In germline, CDR1 is GTSNPN, CDR2 SVGIG (reference sequence). Stated time point: newly diagnosed GD, antithyroid drugs for less than 3 months. Preparation of the TCR library used RNA extracted from PBMCs. Blood from the periphery, 8.5 to 9 milliliters in all, was drawn into EDTA tubes. The sequence was collected from a female donor with Graves disease. This chain uses TRBV30 with TRBJ1-1; D is perhaps TRBD1 (5 bases). Sequenced here: peripheral blood mononuclear cells (PBMCs), sampled at new diagnosis, from a patient treated with antithyroid drugs. CDR3 region: CAWSDRKSYTEAFF. Here the CDR3 DNA reads TGTGCCTGGAGTGACAGGAAGTCCTACACTGAAGCTTTCTTT.